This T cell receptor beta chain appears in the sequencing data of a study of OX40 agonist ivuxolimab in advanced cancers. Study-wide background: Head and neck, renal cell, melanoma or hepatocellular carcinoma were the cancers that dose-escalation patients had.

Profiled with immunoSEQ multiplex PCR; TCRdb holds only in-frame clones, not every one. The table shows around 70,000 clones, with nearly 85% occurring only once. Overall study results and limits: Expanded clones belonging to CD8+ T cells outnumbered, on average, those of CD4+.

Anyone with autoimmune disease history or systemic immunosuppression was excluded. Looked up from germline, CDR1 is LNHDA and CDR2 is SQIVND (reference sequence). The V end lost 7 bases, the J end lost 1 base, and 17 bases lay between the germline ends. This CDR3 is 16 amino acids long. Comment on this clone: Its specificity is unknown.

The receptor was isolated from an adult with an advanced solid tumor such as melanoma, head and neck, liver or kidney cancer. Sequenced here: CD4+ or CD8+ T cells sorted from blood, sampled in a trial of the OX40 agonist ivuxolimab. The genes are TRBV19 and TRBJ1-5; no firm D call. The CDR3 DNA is TGTGCCAGTATTCGATATGGCGGGCAGAGCAATCAGCCCCAGCATTTT. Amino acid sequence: CASIRYGGQSNQPQHF.